Sequencing of this T cell receptor (beta chain) was carried out in a study of cytomegalovirus exposure and HLA in healthy donors. Study-level information: The approximately 120 validation repertoires used the same platform as the roughly 670 first-cohort repertoires (as reported by a later analysis). The study, taken as a whole, reports: TCR clusters originating in the first cohort tended to co-occur in the roughly 120 validation repertoires, according to a later analysis. The study designated fewer than 200 TCR beta chains cytomegalovirus-associated.

Per the germline V gene, CDR1 is SGHAT and CDR2 is FQNNGV. The CDR3 spans 19 residues. V lost 5 bases, J lost 2 bases, and 12 bases stayed unmatched. Sequencing used immunoSEQ multiplex PCR; TCRdb keeps in-frame clones, though not all of them. The sample has approximately 230,000 clones; roughly 87% are singletons. As concerns this clone: Its specificity is not known.

The genes are TRBV11-2 and TRBJ2-1, with 13 bases aligning to TRBD2. This receptor was taken from a man aged 18 to 30 in good health and CMV-seropositive. The sequenced sample was PBMCs. This CDR3 reads CASSRGSGLAGDTYNEQFF. The CDR3, as DNA: TGTGCCAGCAGCCGGGGCTCCGGACTAGCGGGAGATACCTACAATGAGCAGTTCTTC. The whole variable domain, remainder taken from reference TRBV11-2 and TRBJ2-1, is EAGVAQSPRYKIIEKRQSVAFWCNPISGHATLYWYQQILGQGPKLLIQFQNNGVVDDSQLPKDRFSAERLKGVDSTLKIQPAKLEDSAVYLCASSRGSGLAGDTYNEQFFGPGTRLTVL.